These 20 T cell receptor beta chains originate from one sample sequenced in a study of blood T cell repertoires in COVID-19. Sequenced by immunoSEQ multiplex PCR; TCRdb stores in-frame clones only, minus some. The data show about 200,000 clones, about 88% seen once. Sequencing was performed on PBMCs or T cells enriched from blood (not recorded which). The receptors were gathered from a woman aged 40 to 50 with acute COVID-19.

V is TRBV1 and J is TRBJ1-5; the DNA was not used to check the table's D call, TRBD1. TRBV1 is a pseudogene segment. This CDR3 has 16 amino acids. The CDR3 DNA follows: TGCACCAGCAGCCAAGATTTGGGGGGACAGGGGAAACCCCAGCATTTT. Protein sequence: CTSSQDLGGQGKPQHF.

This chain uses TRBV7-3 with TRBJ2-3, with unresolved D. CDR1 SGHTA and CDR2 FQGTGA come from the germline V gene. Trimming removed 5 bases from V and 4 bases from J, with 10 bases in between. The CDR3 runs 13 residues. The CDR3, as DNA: TGTGCCAGCAGCCCGATGGGCCCAGATACGCAGTATTTT. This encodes CASSPMGPDTQYF.

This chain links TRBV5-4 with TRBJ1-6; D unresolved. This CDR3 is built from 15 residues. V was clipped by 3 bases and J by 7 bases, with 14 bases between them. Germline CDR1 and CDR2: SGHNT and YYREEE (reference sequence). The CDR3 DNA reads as TGTGCCAGCAGCTCCCGACAAGCCCCCAATTCACCCCTCCACTTT. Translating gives CASSSRQAPNSPLHF.

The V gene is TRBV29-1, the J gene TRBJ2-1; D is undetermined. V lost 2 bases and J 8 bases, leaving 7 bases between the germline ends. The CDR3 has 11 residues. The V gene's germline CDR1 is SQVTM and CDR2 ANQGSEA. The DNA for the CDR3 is TGCAGCGTTGAACAGGATCATGAGCAGTTCTTC. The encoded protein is CSVEQDHEQFF.

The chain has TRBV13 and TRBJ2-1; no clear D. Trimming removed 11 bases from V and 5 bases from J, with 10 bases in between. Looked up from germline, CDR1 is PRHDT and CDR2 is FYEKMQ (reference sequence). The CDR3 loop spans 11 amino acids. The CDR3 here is CAARGDNEQFF. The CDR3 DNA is TGTGCCGCCCGAGGAGACAATGAGCAGTTCTTC.

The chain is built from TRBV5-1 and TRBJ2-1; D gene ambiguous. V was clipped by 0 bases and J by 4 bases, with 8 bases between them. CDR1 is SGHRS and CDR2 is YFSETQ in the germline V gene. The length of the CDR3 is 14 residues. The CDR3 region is CASSLGHAYNEQFF. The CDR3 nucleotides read TGCGCCAGCAGCTTGGGACATGCTTACAATGAGCAGTTCTTC.

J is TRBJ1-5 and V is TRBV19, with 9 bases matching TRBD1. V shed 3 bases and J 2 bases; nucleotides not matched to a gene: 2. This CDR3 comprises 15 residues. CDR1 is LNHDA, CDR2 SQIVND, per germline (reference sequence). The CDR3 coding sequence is TGTGCCAGTAGTATCGACAGGGGGGGCAATCAGCCCCAGCATTTT. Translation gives CASSIDRGGNQPQHF.

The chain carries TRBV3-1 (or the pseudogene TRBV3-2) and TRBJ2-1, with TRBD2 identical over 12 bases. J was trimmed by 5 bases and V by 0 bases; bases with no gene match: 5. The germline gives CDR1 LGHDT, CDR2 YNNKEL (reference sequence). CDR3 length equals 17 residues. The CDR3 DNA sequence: TGTGCCAGCAGCCAAGATCTTAGGACTAGCGGGGACAATGAGCAGTTCTTC. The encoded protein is CASSQDLRTSGDNEQFF.

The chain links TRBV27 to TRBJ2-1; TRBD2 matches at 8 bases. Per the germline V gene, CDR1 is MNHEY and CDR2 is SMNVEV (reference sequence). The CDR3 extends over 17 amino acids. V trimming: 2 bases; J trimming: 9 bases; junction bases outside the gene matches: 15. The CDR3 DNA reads TGTGCCAGCAGTTTAGGGAAAGCGGGGGACCGTTTAGGTGAGCAGTTCTTC. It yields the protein CASSLGKAGDRLGEQFF.

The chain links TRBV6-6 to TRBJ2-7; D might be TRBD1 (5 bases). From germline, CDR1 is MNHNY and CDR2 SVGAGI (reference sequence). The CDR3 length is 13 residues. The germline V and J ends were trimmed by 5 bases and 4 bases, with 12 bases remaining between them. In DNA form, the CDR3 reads TGTGCCAGCAGTACGACAGAAACATACGAGCAGTACTTC. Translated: CASSTTETYEQYF.

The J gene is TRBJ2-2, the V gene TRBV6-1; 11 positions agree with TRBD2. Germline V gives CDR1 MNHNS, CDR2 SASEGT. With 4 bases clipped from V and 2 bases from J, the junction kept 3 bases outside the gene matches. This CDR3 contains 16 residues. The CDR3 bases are TGTGCCAGCAGTGTGGGACTAGCGGCCAACACCGGGGAGCTGTTTTTT. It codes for CASSVGLAANTGELFF.

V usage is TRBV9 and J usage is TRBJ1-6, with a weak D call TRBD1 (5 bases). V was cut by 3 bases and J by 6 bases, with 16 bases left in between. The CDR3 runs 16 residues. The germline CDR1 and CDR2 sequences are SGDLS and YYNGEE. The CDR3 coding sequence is TGTGCCAGCAGCGATAGACTAGGGGACGGTAATTCACCCCTCCACTTT. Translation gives CASSDRLGDGNSPLHF.

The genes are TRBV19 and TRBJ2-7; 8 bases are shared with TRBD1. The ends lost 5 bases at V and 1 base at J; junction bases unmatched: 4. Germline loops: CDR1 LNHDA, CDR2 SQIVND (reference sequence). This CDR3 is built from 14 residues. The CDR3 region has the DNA TGTGCCAGTAGTGCCGGACAGGGATCCTACGAGCAGTACTTC. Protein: CASSAGQGSYEQYF.

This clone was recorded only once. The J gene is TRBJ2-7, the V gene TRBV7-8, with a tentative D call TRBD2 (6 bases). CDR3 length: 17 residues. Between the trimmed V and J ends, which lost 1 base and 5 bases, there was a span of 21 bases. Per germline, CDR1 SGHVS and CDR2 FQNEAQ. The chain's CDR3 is CASSLVVRDAWSDEQYF. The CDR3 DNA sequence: TGTGCCAGCAGCTTAGTTGTGCGGGACGCATGGTCGGACGAGCAGTACTTC.

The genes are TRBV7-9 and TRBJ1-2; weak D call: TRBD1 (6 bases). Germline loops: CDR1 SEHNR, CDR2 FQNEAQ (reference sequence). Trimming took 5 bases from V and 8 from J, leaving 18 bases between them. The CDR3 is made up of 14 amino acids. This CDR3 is CASSVTEQGQGYTF. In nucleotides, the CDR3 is TGTGCCAGCAGCGTTACCGAACAGGGTCAGGGCTACACCTTC.

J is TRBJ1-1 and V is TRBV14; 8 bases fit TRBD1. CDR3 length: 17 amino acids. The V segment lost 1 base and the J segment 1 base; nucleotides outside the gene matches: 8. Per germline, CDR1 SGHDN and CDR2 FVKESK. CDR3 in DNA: TGTGCCAGCAGCCAAGGGACAGGGACAACGCCGAACACTGAAGCTTTCTTT. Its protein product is CASSQGTGTTPNTEAFF.

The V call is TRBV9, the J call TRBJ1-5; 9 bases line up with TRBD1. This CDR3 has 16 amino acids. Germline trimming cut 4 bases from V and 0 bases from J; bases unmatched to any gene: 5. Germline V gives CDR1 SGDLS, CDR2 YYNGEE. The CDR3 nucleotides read TGTGCCAGCAGCTCCGGGACAGGGATTAGCAATCAGCCCCAGCATTTT. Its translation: CASSSGTGISNQPQHF.

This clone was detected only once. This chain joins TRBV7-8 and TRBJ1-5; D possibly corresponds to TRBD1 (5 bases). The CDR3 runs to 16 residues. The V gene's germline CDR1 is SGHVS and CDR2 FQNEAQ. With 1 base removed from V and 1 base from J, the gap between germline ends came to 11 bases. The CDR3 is CASSLGGRGSNQPQHF. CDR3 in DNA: TGTGCCAGCAGCTTAGGGGGCCGGGGGAGCAATCAGCCCCAGCATTTT. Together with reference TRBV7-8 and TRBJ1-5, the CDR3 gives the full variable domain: GAGVSQSPRYKVAKRGQDVALRCDPISGHVSLFWYQQALGQGPEFLTYFQNEAQLDKSGLPSDRFFAERPEGSVSTLKIQRTQQEDSAVYLCASSLGGRGSNQPQHFGDGTRLSIL.

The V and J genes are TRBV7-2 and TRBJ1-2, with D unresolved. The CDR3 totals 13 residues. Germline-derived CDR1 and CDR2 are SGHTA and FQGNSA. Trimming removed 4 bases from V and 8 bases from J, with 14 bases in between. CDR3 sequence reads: CASSSRGFGGYTF. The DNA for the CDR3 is TGTGCCAGCAGCTCCCGGGGATTCGGGGGCTACACCTTC.

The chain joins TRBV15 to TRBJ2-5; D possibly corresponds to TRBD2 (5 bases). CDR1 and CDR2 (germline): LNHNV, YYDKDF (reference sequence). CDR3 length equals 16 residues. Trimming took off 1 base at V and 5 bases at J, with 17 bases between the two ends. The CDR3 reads CATSRGERSARETQYF. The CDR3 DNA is TGTGCCACCAGCAGAGGCGAGCGGAGTGCAAGGGAGACCCAGTACTTC.